This T cell receptor (beta chain) derives from a study of T-cell reconstitution after alpha-beta-depleted transplantation in children. Overall study results and limits: About two months after transplant, alpha-beta T cells reportedly came from several hundred expanded graft clones. Once a year had passed after transplant, T-cell counts and diversity came mostly from newly produced T cells. The high TCRbeta diversity at day 60 in some patients came from surviving recipient T cells and thymic progenitors.

This clonotype was picked up a small number of times. What it recognizes is unknown. Researchers prepared the TCRbeta library using unique molecular identifiers, the study reports. One entry per CDR3 protein, called by TCRdb with MiXCR from the PCR reads. This repertoire shows approximately 110,000 distinct CDR3 sequences, approximately 22% found once; its top ten account for about 11%. This TCR was recovered from a male patient between 2 and 10 years old who had a stem cell transplant for chronic granulomatous disease, so the T cells may come from the graft donor. The input for sequencing was PBMCs, mostly from graft donor cells, taken 180 days after TCRalphabeta/CD19-depleted stem cell transplant.

DNA of the CDR3: TGCAGTGCTAAGTTTGGGGCCAACGTCCTGACTTTC. Its protein is CSAKFGANVLTF. The chain combines TRBV20-1 with TRBJ2-6; D uncertain. This CDR3 has 12 amino acids. From germline, CDR1 is DFQATT and CDR2 SNEGSKA (reference sequence). Trimming shortened V by 4 bases and J by 3 bases, and 4 bases separated the two germline ends.